The 29 T cell receptor beta chains below were found in one sample sequenced in a study of blood T cell repertoires in COVID-19 (dated by TCRdb to the early 2020s). Library preparation employed the immunoSEQ multiplex PCR assay. TCRdb took over this immuneACCESS table, retaining in-frame rearrangements with V and J assigned. Such tables are incomplete; in checked studies, under half of the missing clones stem from an unresolved V gene, and the remainder is unexplained. This sample has under 110,000 clones in its table, and approximately 84% of those were observed once. 14% of the sample comes from the top ten. Sequencing was performed on peripheral blood. All receptors derive from a woman aged 55-69 years with acute or convalescent COVID-19.

This chain links TRBV15 with TRBJ1-5; 7 positions match TRBD1. The CDR3 contains 18 residues. Per germline, CDR1 LNHNV and CDR2 YYDKDF (reference sequence). The junction had 8 bases not matched to a gene; V was cut back by 0 bases and J by 0 bases. The CDR3 spells CATSREPFTGDSNQPQHF. The DNA for the CDR3 is TGTGCCACCAGCAGAGAACCGTTCACAGGGGATAGCAATCAGCCCCAGCATTTT. The full variable domain, in which reference TRBV15 and TRBJ1-5 provide the parts outside the CDR3, is DAMVIQNPRYQVTQFGKPVTLSCSQTLNHNVMYWYQQKSSQAPKLLFHYYDKDFNNEADTPDNFQSRRPNTSFCFLDIRSPGLGDTAMYLCATSREPFTGDSNQPQHFGDGTRLSIL.

The rearrangement links TRBV18 to TRBJ1-1; 7 bases match TRBD1. The CDR3 consists of 13 residues. The V segment lost 2 bases and the J segment 6 bases; nucleotides outside the gene matches: 3. In germline, CDR1 is KGHSH, CDR2 LQKENI. CDR3 amino acids: CASSPGRGAEAFF. The CDR3 region has the DNA TGTGCCAGCTCACCAGGCAGGGGGGCTGAAGCTTTCTTT. The full variable domain, in which reference TRBV18 and TRBJ1-1 provide the parts outside the CDR3, is NAGVMQNPRHLVRRRGQEARLRCSPMKGHSHVYWYRQLPEEGLKFMVYLQKENIIDESGMPKERFSAEFPKEGPSILRIQQVVRGDSAAYFCASSPGRGAEAFFGQGTRLTVV.

The rearrangement links TRBV19 to TRBJ1-2; TRBD1 matches 9 bases. The CDR3 has 13 amino acids. V shed 5 bases and J 7 bases; nucleotides not matched to a gene: 5. Germline V gives CDR1 LNHDA, CDR2 SQIVND (reference sequence). CDR3 nucleotide sequence: TGTGCCAGTAGTCTTCGGGACAGGGTTGGCTACACCTTC. Translating it yields CASSLRDRVGYTF. Complete variable domain (other parts from reference TRBV19 and TRBJ1-2): DGGITQSPKYLFRKEGQNVTLSCEQNLNHDAMYWYRQDPGQGLRLIYYSQIVNDFQKGDIAEGYSVSREKKESFPLTVTSAQKNPTAFYLCASSLRDRVGYTFGSGTRLTVV.

V and J are TRBV5-1 and TRBJ1-2; D uncertain. Trimming removed 4 bases from V and 5 bases from J, with 9 bases in between. Germline V CDR1 and CDR2: SGHRS, YFSETQ. The CDR3 has 12 amino acids. CDR3 sequence: CASSPEGYGYTF. The CDR3 DNA follows: TGCGCCAGCAGCCCCGAGGGATATGGCTACACCTTC.

The rearrangement uses TRBV5-5 and TRBJ2-1; 12 bases are shared with TRBD2. The germline V gene encodes CDR1 SGHKS and CDR2 YYEKEE (reference sequence). After removal of 3 bases from V and 0 bases from J, the junction contained 13 bases not matched to a gene. CDR3 size: 20 residues. CDR3 in DNA: TGTGCCAGCAGCTCAAATAGACTAGCGGGGGATCCGAGCTCCTACAATGAGCAGTTCTTC. This translates into CASSSNRLAGDPSSYNEQFF.

This chain uses TRBV3-1 (or the pseudogene TRBV3-2) with TRBJ1-2; weak D call: TRBD1 (6 bases). The CDR3 contains 13 residues. Germline V gives CDR1 LGHDT, CDR2 YNNKEL (reference sequence). The ends were cut back, 4 bases at V and 4 bases at J, with 10 bases in the middle. CDR3 amino acids: CASSLIGGYGYTF. In DNA form, the CDR3 reads TGTGCCAGCAGCCTAATAGGGGGCTATGGCTACACCTTC.

The chain is built from TRBV10-2 and TRBJ1-2, with a possible D match to TRBD1 (5 bases). This CDR3 comprises 15 residues. Germline CDR1 and CDR2: WSHSY and SAAADI. Trimming took 3 bases from V and 2 from J, leaving 13 bases between them. The CDR3 region is CASSERGDMNYGYTF. The CDR3 DNA reads as TGCGCCAGCAGTGAACGGGGGGATATGAACTATGGCTACACCTTC.

The V call is TRBV7-8, the J call TRBJ2-7; 7 nucleotides match TRBD1. V was clipped by 3 bases and J by 6 bases; unmatched bases: 5. The CDR3 spans 13 residues. CDR1 is SGHVS, CDR2 FQNEAQ, per germline. This CDR3 reads CASSFVTGVEQYF. DNA of the CDR3: TGTGCCAGCAGCTTCGTAACAGGGGTCGAGCAGTACTTC. The full variable domain, its missing parts supplied by reference TRBV7-8 and TRBJ2-7, is GAGVSQSPRYKVAKRGQDVALRCDPISGHVSLFWYQQALGQGPEFLTYFQNEAQLDKSGLPSDRFFAERPEGSVSTLKIQRTQQEDSAVYLCASSFVTGVEQYFGPGTRLTVT.

V gene TRBV19 combines with J gene TRBJ1-5; D is unclear. V lost 7 bases and J 3 bases, leaving 7 bases between the germline ends. Germline CDR1 LNHDA, CDR2 SQIVND (reference sequence). This CDR3 has 12 amino acids. CDR3 DNA sequence: TGTGCCAGTACCTTCCCCAATCAGCCCCAGCATTTT. Protein product: CASTFPNQPQHF.

This clone was counted between two and nine times. This chain connects TRBV5-1 to TRBJ2-7; TRBD2 matches 8 bases. The CDR3 totals 17 residues. Germline values: CDR1 SGHRS, CDR2 YFSETQ. The trim removed 5 bases at V and 7 bases at J, leaving 20 bases unmatched. The CDR3 is CASSPVGGGPVSKEQYF. In DNA form, the CDR3 reads TGCGCCAGCAGTCCGGTGGGCGGGGGGCCAGTTTCCAAGGAGCAGTACTTC.

This chain uses TRBV7-9 with TRBJ2-3, with 7 bases fitting TRBD2. There are 16 residues in the CDR3. Germline V gene sequence: CDR1 SEHNR, CDR2 FQNEAQ (reference sequence). Unmatched junction bases numbered 10, after V lost 2 bases and J lost 5 bases. The CDR3 bases are TGTGCCAGCAGCTTACCAGGACACCCGGGGGGAGATACGCAGTATTTT. Protein sequence: CASSLPGHPGGDTQYF.

The DNA for the CDR3 is TGTGCCAGCAGTTCACCCGGGACAGGGCGATACACTGAAGCTTTCTTT. It yields the protein CASSSPGTGRYTEAFF. V and J are TRBV28 and TRBJ1-1, with 9 bases lining up with TRBD1. CDR1 and CDR2 from the germline V gene are MDHEN and SYDVKM. V was pared by 4 bases and J by 3 bases, with 9 bases of the junction left unmatched. This CDR3 is 16 amino acids long.

This chain joins TRBV3-1 (or the pseudogene TRBV3-2) and TRBJ1-1; D gene ambiguous. The CDR3 contains 12 residues. Germline V gives CDR1 LGHDT, CDR2 YNNKEL (reference sequence). V was shortened by 3 bases and J by 11 bases, with 13 bases between the two germline ends. The DNA for the CDR3 is TGTGCCAGCAGCCAGCGCCCCGAGAAGGCTTTCTTT. Translating gives CASSQRPEKAFF.

The chain has TRBV7-2 and TRBJ2-5; maybe TRBD2 (6 bases). With 5 bases removed from V and 13 bases from J, the gap between germline ends came to 20 bases. Germline V gene sequence: CDR1 SGHTA, CDR2 FQGNSA. The length of the CDR3 is 13 residues. The chain's CDR3 is CASSPYRDSPPYF. The CDR3 DNA is TGTGCCAGCAGCCCATATCGGGACTCGCCTCCGTACTTC.

In its sample, this clone was seen a few times. CDR3 in amino acids: CASSLSGQENEKLFF. The CDR3 DNA sequence: TGTGCCAGCAGCTTATCGGGACAGGAGAATGAAAAACTGTTTTTT. This rearrangement joins TRBV7-8 to TRBJ1-4; 8 nucleotides line up with TRBD1. Germline loops: CDR1 SGHVS, CDR2 FQNEAQ. After removal of 2 bases from V and 5 bases from J, the junction contained 4 bases not matched to a gene. CDR3 length: 15 residues.

The CDR3 nucleotides are TGTGCCAGCAGCTTGACAGGCTCTGAAAAACTGTTTTTT. This sequence encodes CASSLTGSEKLFF. J is TRBJ1-4 and V is TRBV7-7, with D possibly matching TRBD1 (6 bases). The germline V and J ends were trimmed by 3 bases and 7 bases, with 9 bases remaining between them. Germline V gene lookup returns CDR1 SSHAT and CDR2 FNYEAQ (reference sequence). CDR3 size: 13 residues.

The chain recombines TRBV6-5 with TRBJ1-2; TRBD1 might be the D (5 bases). This CDR3 contains 14 residues. Germline values: CDR1 MNHEY, CDR2 SVGAGI. V was shortened by 6 bases and J by 3 bases, with 14 bases between the two germline ends. This CDR3 is CASREGQGHYGYTF. The CDR3 DNA sequence: TGTGCCAGCAGGGAGGGGCAGGGCCACTATGGCTACACCTTC.

This clone has only a few counts. The V call is TRBV19, the J call TRBJ1-5, with TRBD1 as a possible D gene (6 bases). This CDR3 has 15 amino acids. Germline loops: CDR1 LNHDA, CDR2 SQIVND (reference sequence). Trimming left V 5 bases short and J 5 bases short, with 16 bases between. The CDR3 protein is CASSSQSRGDQPQHF. DNA for the CDR3: TGTGCCAGTAGTTCTCAGAGCAGGGGAGATCAGCCCCAGCATTTT. The whole variable domain, remainder taken from reference TRBV19 and TRBJ1-5, is DGGITQSPKYLFRKEGQNVTLSCEQNLNHDAMYWYRQDPGQGLRLIYYSQIVNDFQKGDIAEGYSVSREKKESFPLTVTSAQKNPTAFYLCASSSQSRGDQPQHFGDGTRLSIL.

This clone appeared once. For the CDR3, the DNA is TGTGCCAGCAGCCAAGACCAGAGATCGGACTATGAAGCTTTCTTT. Translation: CASSQDQRSDYEAFF. This chain connects TRBV4-2 to TRBJ1-1, with unresolved D. Germline loops: CDR1 LGHNA, CDR2 YNFKEQ. This CDR3 is 15 amino acids long. V was trimmed by 0 bases and J by 7 bases, leaving 15 bases between them.

The chain carries TRBV10-3 and TRBJ1-2, with 8 bases that match TRBD1. CDR1 ENHRY and CDR2 SYGVKD come from the germline V gene. The CDR3 has 15 amino acids. V lost 4 bases and J lost 6; bases outside the gene matches: 10. In DNA, the CDR3 is TGTGCCATCAGTGGATTGGAAACAGGGGGAAATGGCTACACCTTC. Its translation is CAISGLETGGNGYTF.

The rearrangement uses TRBV13 and TRBJ2-3; D possibly corresponds to TRBD1 (5 bases). V lost 6 bases and J lost 1, with 8 bases in between. The CDR3 totals 13 residues. The germline gives CDR1 PRHDT, CDR2 FYEKMQ (reference sequence). The CDR3 DNA reads as TGTGCCAGCAGGGACACACGCACAGATACGCAGTATTTT. Translated: CASRDTRTDTQYF.

This clone was seen once. The V call is TRBV6-6, the J call TRBJ1-5; D gene ambiguous. This CDR3 is 16 amino acids long. Per the germline V gene, CDR1 is MNHNY and CDR2 is SVGAGI (reference sequence). V was pared by 0 bases and J by 0 bases, with 9 bases between. The CDR3 reads CASSYSAGFSNQPQHF. In DNA form, the CDR3 reads TGTGCCAGCAGTTACTCGGCGGGGTTTAGCAATCAGCCCCAGCATTTT.

The V call is TRBV3-1 (or the pseudogene TRBV3-2), the J call TRBJ2-3; D possibly corresponds to TRBD2 (5 bases). Germline V gene sequence: CDR1 LGHDT, CDR2 YNNKEL (reference sequence). V shed 2 bases and J shed 3 bases, with 12 bases lying between them. There are 15 residues in the CDR3. CDR3 sequence: CASSQTGVPTDTQYF. CDR3 nucleotides: TGTGCCAGCAGCCAAACCGGGGTCCCAACAGATACGCAGTATTTT.

The V gene is TRBV2, the J gene TRBJ1-5; D possibly corresponds to TRBD1 (5 bases). Per germline, CDR1 SNHLY and CDR2 FYNNEI. This CDR3 region has 14 residues. The V end lost 2 bases, the J end lost 5 bases, and 10 bases lay between the germline ends. CDR3 in amino acids: CASSETRGDQPQHF. The CDR3 DNA reads as TGTGCCAGCAGTGAAACGCGGGGGGATCAGCCCCAGCATTTT.

The chain recombines TRBV19 with TRBJ2-5; 9 bases are shared with TRBD1. Germline assignment: CDR1 LNHDA and CDR2 SQIVND (reference sequence). This CDR3 has 14 amino acids. The ends lost 7 bases at V and 5 bases at J; junction bases unmatched: 8. The CDR3 spells CASIRTGAGETQYF. The CDR3 DNA is TGTGCCAGTATCCGGACAGGGGCTGGGGAGACCCAGTACTTC.

This clone was observed a few times. The chain links TRBV12-5 to TRBJ1-6; no reliable D call. Germline V gene data show CDR1 as LGHNT and CDR2 as FRNRAP. Between the trimmed V and J ends, which lost 3 bases and 7 bases, there was a span of 7 bases. The CDR3 is made up of 13 amino acids. CDR3 in amino acids: CASGLEKNSPLHF. CDR3 DNA sequence: TGTGCTAGTGGTTTAGAGAAGAATTCACCCCTCCACTTT.

This clone was recorded many times. V is TRBV27 and J is TRBJ2-1, with D perhaps TRBD1 (5 bases). Germline assignment: CDR1 MNHEY and CDR2 SMNVEV (reference sequence). V dropped 6 bases and J dropped 0 bases, with 12 bases sitting between them. The CDR3 consists of 15 residues. The CDR3 region has the DNA TGTGCCAGCAGCTATACAGGTTCCTCCTACAATGAGCAGTTCTTC. Translating it yields CASSYTGSSYNEQFF.

V is TRBV6-5 and J is TRBJ1-2, with 7 bases fitting TRBD1. The V gene end was trimmed by 5 bases and the J gene end by 7 bases; junction bases not matched to a gene: 13. Germline loops: CDR1 MNHEY, CDR2 SVGAGI. The CDR3 consists of 15 residues. The CDR3 region is CASSKLDRAEGGYTF. The CDR3 coding sequence is TGTGCCAGCAGTAAACTCGACAGGGCGGAAGGTGGCTACACCTTC.

The chain has TRBV6-5 and TRBJ1-2; D may be TRBD1 (5 bases). The CDR3 runs 11 residues. CDR1 MNHEY and CDR2 SVGAGI come from the germline V gene. Trimming left V 4 bases short and J 6 bases short, with 6 bases between. CDR3 DNA sequence: TGTGCCAGCAGTTGGGGGGATGGCTACACCTTC. Translation: CASSWGDGYTF.